Below are 30 T cell receptor beta chains sequenced from a single sample in a study of shared clonotypes between healthy human individuals. Produced via immunoSEQ multiplex PCR; TCRdb's table is partial and in-frame only. The table shows around 530,000 clones, with around three quarters occurring only once. Material: PBMCs. These receptors were taken from a woman aged 35 to 49 in good health. Some clones in this sample may be carry-over from other donors' samples.

The chain is built from TRBV28 and TRBJ2-5, with 7 positions matching TRBD2. This CDR3 has 18 residues. Trimming removed 4 bases from V and 9 bases from J; junction bases left unmatched: 23. Germline V lookup: CDR1 MDHEN, CDR2 SYDVKM. The CDR3: CASSSLRTRQDNRGAQYF. CDR3 nucleotide sequence: TGTGCCAGCAGTTCCCTTCGAACTCGGCAGGACAACCGGGGGGCCCAGTACTTC. Supplemented by reference TRBV28 and TRBJ2-5, the full variable domain reads DVKVTQSSRYLVKRTGEKVFLECVQDMDHENMFWYRQDPGLGLRLIYFSYDVKMKEKGDIPEGYSVSREKKERFSLILESASTNQTSMYLCASSSLRTRQDNRGAQYFGPGTRLLVL.

This chain joins TRBV5-4 and TRBJ2-5, with D perhaps being TRBD1 or TRBD2 (5 bases each). Germline loops: CDR1 SGHNT, CDR2 YYREEE (reference sequence). This CDR3 region has 14 residues. The V end lost 4 bases, the J end lost 5 bases, and 15 bases lay between the germline ends. CDR3 bases: TGTGCCAGCAGCCCTCCGGGGCCCGGGGAGACCCAGTACTTC. This gives the protein CASSPPGPGETQYF.

The CDR3 spells CAWSARLAGAWNIQYF. CDR3 nucleotides: TGTGCCTGGAGTGCCCGACTAGCGGGAGCTTGGAACATTCAGTACTTC. The rearrangement joins TRBV30 to TRBJ2-4, with 12 bases lining up with TRBD2. This CDR3 is built from 16 residues. Germline-derived CDR1 and CDR2 are GTSNPN and SVGIG (reference sequence). V lost 1 base and J lost 7; bases outside the gene matches: 8.

This clone showed up just a few times. The J gene is TRBJ2-5, the V gene TRBV12-5; 7 bases match TRBD2. The germline V gene encodes CDR1 LGHNT and CDR2 FRNRAP. The CDR3 length is 19 residues. Trimming at V came to 5 bases and at J to 1 base, leaving 19 bases not matched to a gene. CDR3 region: CASGPDTRSGDGIQETQYF. CDR3 DNA: TGTGCTAGTGGTCCAGATACACGGAGCGGGGACGGAATCCAAGAGACCCAGTACTTC.

This clone was seen once. V and J are TRBV4-3 and TRBJ1-4, with D perhaps TRBD1 (5 bases). This CDR3 region has 15 residues. From germline, CDR1 is LGHNA and CDR2 YSLEER. V was pared by 0 bases and J by 8 bases, with 13 bases between. CDR3 amino acids: CASSQDRGVLEKLFF. The DNA of the CDR3 is TGCGCCAGCAGCCAAGATCGGGGGGTTTTAGAAAAACTGTTTTTT.

The genes are TRBV7-9 and TRBJ2-4; D is uncertain. The V gene lost 8 bases and the J gene lost 0 bases, with 17 bases spanning the gap. The length of the CDR3 is 16 residues. Germline V gives CDR1 SEHNR, CDR2 FQNEAQ (reference sequence). For the CDR3, the DNA is TGTGCCAGCCTATCGTCTCAGGCGCTAGCCAAAAACATTCAGTACTTC. Translating it yields CASLSSQALAKNIQYF. Filled out from reference TRBV7-9 and TRBJ2-4, the complete variable domain reads DTGVSQNPRHKITKRGQNVTFRCDPISEHNRLYWYRQTLGQGPEFLTYFQNEAQLEKSRLLSDRFSAERPKGSFSTLEIQRTEQGDSAMYLCASLSSQALAKNIQYFGAGTRLSVL.

V gene TRBV6-6 combines with J gene TRBJ1-1; D might be TRBD1 (6 bases). Deletions cut 2 bases from V and 5 bases from J, with 12 bases between. The CDR3 is 14 amino acids. Germline CDR1 and CDR2: MNHNY and SVGAGI (reference sequence). The CDR3 sequence is CASSYGGERTEAFF. The CDR3 DNA reads TGTGCCAGCAGTTACGGGGGCGAAAGGACTGAAGCTTTCTTT.

The CDR3 DNA is TGTGCCAGCAAAATTCTCTCAGGGTCTAGCGGTAACAATGAGCAGTTCTTC. Its translation: CASKILSGSSGNNEQFF. V usage is TRBV28 and J usage is TRBJ2-1, with TRBD2 identical over 7 bases. The CDR3 is 17 residues long. CDR1 MDHEN and CDR2 SYDVKM come from the germline V gene. V gave up 7 bases and J gave up 5 bases; unmatched junction bases: 17.

This rearrangement joins TRBV5-1 to TRBJ2-5; D gene ambiguous. CDR1 is SGHRS and CDR2 is YFSETQ in the germline V gene. This CDR3 is 15 amino acids long. The V and J ends lost 5 bases and 1 base respectively, with 15 bases between them. The CDR3 nucleotides are TGCGCCAGCAGTAGCCCCTCTAGTACCCAAGAGACCCAGTACTTC. Amino acids: CASSSPSSTQETQYF.

The genes are TRBV28 and TRBJ2-2, with 9 bases identical to TRBD2. Germline CDR1 and CDR2: MDHEN and SYDVKM. Trimming removed 6 bases from V and 6 bases from J; junction bases left unmatched: 8. The CDR3 extends over 15 amino acids. This chain's CDR3 is CASRIPSGMAGELFF. The CDR3 DNA reads TGTGCCAGCAGGATCCCTAGCGGGATGGCCGGGGAGCTGTTTTTT.

The genes are TRBV27 and TRBJ2-1; TRBD1 aligns across 7 bases. Germline CDR1 is MNHEY and CDR2 is SMNVEV (reference sequence). The V gene end was trimmed by 6 bases and the J gene end by 4 bases; junction bases not matched to a gene: 3. CDR3 size: 13 residues. The CDR3 DNA reads TGTGCCAGCAGCATACAGGGGTACAATGAGCAGTTCTTC. This gives the protein CASSIQGYNEQFF.

This clone appeared once. The chain joins TRBV28 to TRBJ2-7, with 9 bases lining up with TRBD1. Germline CDR1 is MDHEN and CDR2 is SYDVKM. This CDR3 has 16 residues. V was pared by 1 base and J by 2 bases, with 6 bases of the junction left unmatched. The CDR3 nucleotides read TGTGCCAGCAGTTTATTATGGGGACAGGGTGCCTACGAGCAGTACTTC. This sequence encodes CASSLLWGQGAYEQYF.

The CDR3, as DNA: TGTGCCAGCAGCCGAACAGGTACCAATCAGCCCCAGCATTTT. This sequence encodes CASSRTGTNQPQHF. This chain joins TRBV28 and TRBJ1-5, with D possibly matching TRBD1 (5 bases). Per the germline V gene, CDR1 is MDHEN and CDR2 is SYDVKM. The CDR3 has 14 amino acids. Trimming pared 6 bases from V and 3 bases from J, leaving 12 bases between.

The DNA for the CDR3 is TGTGCCAGTAATGCGGCGGCGGGAGGGCCCTATGAGCAGTTCTTC. Protein product: CASNAAAGGPYEQFF. The chain employs TRBV19 and TRBJ2-1; 9 nucleotides line up with TRBD2. Germline V gene data show CDR1 as LNHDA and CDR2 as SQIVND (reference sequence). The CDR3 is 15 amino acids. Germline trimming cut 7 bases from V and 8 bases from J; bases unmatched to any gene: 12.

The chain uses TRBV9 and TRBJ1-6; 8 bases line up with TRBD1. Per the germline V gene, CDR1 is SGDLS and CDR2 is YYNGEE. The CDR3 spans 14 residues. V gave up 3 bases and J gave up 10 bases; unmatched junction bases: 6. Written as DNA, the CDR3 is TGTGCCAGCAGCGCAGGACAGGGCGGATCACCCCTCCACTTT. Its translation is CASSAGQGGSPLHF.

This clone was detected a few times. The chain carries TRBV6-5 and TRBJ1-1; the D is unclear. CDR3 length: 13 residues. Germline V lookup: CDR1 MNHEY, CDR2 SVGAGI. Trimming pared 7 bases from V and 1 base from J, leaving 10 bases between. This chain's CDR3 is CASTSAGNTEAFF. Written as DNA, the CDR3 is TGTGCCAGCACCTCAGCGGGGAACACTGAAGCTTTCTTT.

The rearrangement uses TRBV5-4 and TRBJ2-7; no definite D call. Trimming cost V 3 bases and J 4 bases, with 8 bases left between them. The CDR3 spans 12 residues. The germline V gene encodes CDR1 SGHNT and CDR2 YYREEE (reference sequence). The CDR3 sequence: CASSSFGYEQYF. In DNA form, the CDR3 reads TGTGCCAGCAGCTCGTTCGGGTACGAGCAGTACTTC. Complete variable domain (other parts from reference TRBV5-4 and TRBJ2-7): ETGVTQSPTHLIKTRGQQVTLRCSSQSGHNTVSWYQQALGQGPQFIFQYYREEENGRGNFPPRFSGLQFPNYSSELNVNALELDDSALYLCASSSFGYEQYFGPGTRLTVT.

This clone was seen a single time. The rearrangement links TRBV30 to TRBJ1-2; tentative D call: TRBD1 (5 bases). With 3 bases removed from V and 7 bases from J, the gap between germline ends came to 15 bases. The CDR3 consists of 13 residues. The germline V gene has CDR1 GTSNPN and CDR2 SVGIG (reference sequence). The CDR3 region has the DNA TGTGCCTGGAGAAGCGGGGGTTTCGGTGGCTACACCTTC. It yields the protein CAWRSGGFGGYTF.

CDR3 region: CASGTSLKTQYF. The CDR3, as DNA: TGTGCTAGTGGTACCTCCCTTAAGACCCAGTACTTC. The chain is built from TRBV12-5 and TRBJ2-5, with D hard to call. This CDR3 spans 12 amino acids. Deletions cut 5 bases from V and 6 bases from J, with 10 bases between. CDR1 is LGHNT and CDR2 is FRNRAP in the germline V gene. Supplemented by reference TRBV12-5 and TRBJ2-5, the full variable domain reads DARVTQTPRHKVTEMGQEVTMRCQPILGHNTVFWYRQTMMQGLELLAYFRNRAPLDDSGMPKDRFSAEMPDATLATLKIQPSEPRDSAVYFCASGTSLKTQYFGPGTRLLVL.

For this clone: A much larger clone lies one base from this, so it may be a read error. This sample includes further DNA sequences coding for the same CDR3. The chain combines TRBV11-2 with TRBJ2-7; unclear D gene. Trimming removed 6 bases at V and 0 bases at J, with 3 bases between. In germline, CDR1 is SGHAT, CDR2 FQNNGV. This CDR3 region has 11 residues. CDR3 nucleotide sequence: TGTGCCAGCAGTGCCTCCTACGAGCAGTACTTC. Protein product: CASSASYEQYF.

V gene TRBV9 combines with J gene TRBJ2-3; 7 nucleotides align to TRBD2. CDR3 length: 15 residues. The germline gives CDR1 SGDLS, CDR2 YYNGEE. V lost 4 bases and J lost 7; bases outside the gene matches: 12. CDR3 region: CASSPSGGAAYTQYF. CDR3 sequence (DNA): TGTGCCAGCAGCCCCTCGGGAGGAGCCGCTTATACGCAGTATTTT. The variable domain in full, with the rest retrieved from reference TRBV9 and TRBJ2-3, is DSGVTQTPKHLITATGQRVTLRCSPRSGDLSVYWYQQSLDQGLQFLIQYYNGEERAKGNILERFSAQQFPDLHSELNLSSLELGDSALYFCASSPSGGAAYTQYFGPGTRLTVL.

This clone was seen a few times. The chain combines TRBV7-2 with TRBJ1-2; TRBD1 aligns across 7 bases. This CDR3 has 12 amino acids. V lost 5 bases, J lost 8 bases, and 5 bases stayed unmatched. CDR1 is SGHTA and CDR2 is FQGNSA in the germline V gene. The DNA for the CDR3 is TGTGCCAGCAGCCCCCCAGGGGGAGGCTACACCTTC. Amino acid sequence: CASSPPGGGYTF.

This clone was found once. The V and J genes are TRBV15 and TRBJ2-3, with 9 bases matching TRBD2. Per germline, CDR1 LNHNV and CDR2 YYDKDF (reference sequence). The CDR3 consists of 17 residues. Trimming cost V 5 bases and J 3 bases; bases outside gene matches: 12. In DNA form, the CDR3 reads TGTGCCACCAGCCGCAGCTTTAGCGGGAGTTCGACAGATACGCAGTATTTT. Translating it yields CATSRSFSGSSTDTQYF. The full variable domain, in which reference TRBV15 and TRBJ2-3 provide the parts outside the CDR3, is DAMVIQNPRYQVTQFGKPVTLSCSQTLNHNVMYWYQQKSSQAPKLLFHYYDKDFNNEADTPDNFQSRRPNTSFCFLDIRSPGLGDTAMYLCATSRSFSGSSTDTQYFGPGTRLTVL.

CDR3 in amino acids: CASSTRDVRGTDTQYF. CDR3 DNA sequence: TGTGCCAGCAGCACGCGGGATGTCAGGGGCACAGATACGCAGTATTTT. The chain carries TRBV7-9 and TRBJ2-3, with D possibly TRBD2 on 6 matching bases. Deletions cut 5 bases from V and 1 base from J, with 16 bases between. This CDR3 spans 16 amino acids. CDR1 is SEHNR and CDR2 is FQNEAQ in the germline V gene (reference sequence).

The chain employs TRBV27 and TRBJ2-7; 7 bases align to TRBD1. Germline lookup yields CDR1 MNHEY and CDR2 SMNVEV (reference sequence). The J segment lost 6 bases and the V segment lost 1 base, leaving 6 bases of the junction unmatched. CDR3 length equals 14 residues. CDR3 protein: CASSLWGTELEQYF. The CDR3 nucleotides read TGTGCCAGCAGTTTATGGGGGACAGAACTCGAGCAGTACTTC.

This clone has only a few counts. This chain links TRBV19 with TRBJ2-1; D is perhaps TRBD1 (5 bases). The V gene's germline CDR1 is LNHDA and CDR2 SQIVND (reference sequence). CDR3 length: 12 amino acids. Trimming removed 4 bases from V and 9 bases from J, with 10 bases in between. The CDR3 DNA sequence: TGTGCCAGTAGTAGCACAAGGGGTGAGCAGTTCTTC. It translates to CASSSTRGEQFF.

The V gene is TRBV28, the J gene TRBJ1-5; 9 bases fit TRBD1. CDR3 length: 16 residues. Germline assignment: CDR1 MDHEN and CDR2 SYDVKM. The V gene end was trimmed by 3 bases and the J gene end by 5 bases; junction bases not matched to a gene: 8. CDR3 nucleotide sequence: TGTGCCAGCAGTTTCGGGGACAGGGCTAGAGATCAGCCCCAGCATTTT. The encoded protein is CASSFGDRARDQPQHF.

The V gene is TRBV27, the J gene TRBJ2-7; 8 nucleotides agree with TRBD1. The CDR3 sequence is 13 residues long. Germline V gives CDR1 MNHEY, CDR2 SMNVEV (reference sequence). V lost 6 bases, J lost 3 bases, and 4 bases stayed unmatched. This CDR3 is CASSPGTGYEQYF. CDR3 coding DNA: TGTGCCAGCAGCCCCGGGACAGGCTACGAGCAGTACTTC.

The chain joins TRBV28 to TRBJ2-4; possibly TRBD2 for D (7 bases). This CDR3 contains 12 residues. With 6 bases removed from V and 11 bases from J, the gap between germline ends came to 14 bases. From germline, CDR1 is MDHEN and CDR2 SYDVKM. The CDR3 is CASSLGRGLQYF. The CDR3 DNA reads TGTGCCAGCAGCCTGGGGCGGGGGCTTCAGTACTTC.

The genes are TRBV7-9 and TRBJ1-3; 9 positions agree with TRBD1. Losses at the gene ends were 5 bases for V and 2 bases for J; bases not matched to a gene: 4. This CDR3 contains 15 residues. Germline CDR1 and CDR2: SEHNR and FQNEAQ (reference sequence). CDR3 sequence: CASSPGDRAGNTIYF. As DNA, the CDR3 is TGTGCCAGCAGCCCCGGGGACAGGGCTGGAAACACCATATATTTT.